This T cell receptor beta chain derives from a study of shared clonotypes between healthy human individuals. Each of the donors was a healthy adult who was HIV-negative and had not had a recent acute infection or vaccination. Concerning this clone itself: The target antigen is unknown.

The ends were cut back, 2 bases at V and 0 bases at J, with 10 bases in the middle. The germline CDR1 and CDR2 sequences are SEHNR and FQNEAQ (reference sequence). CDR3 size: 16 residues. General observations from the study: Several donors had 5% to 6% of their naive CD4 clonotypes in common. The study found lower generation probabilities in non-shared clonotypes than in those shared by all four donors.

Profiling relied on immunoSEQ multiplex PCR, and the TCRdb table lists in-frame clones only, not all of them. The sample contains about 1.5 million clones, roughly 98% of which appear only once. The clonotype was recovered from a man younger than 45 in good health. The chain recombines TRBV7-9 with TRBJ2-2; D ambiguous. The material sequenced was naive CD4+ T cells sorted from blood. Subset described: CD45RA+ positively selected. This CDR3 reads CASSLRLRTNTGELFF. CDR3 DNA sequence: TGTGCCAGCAGCTTAAGGCTGCGAACGAACACCGGGGAGCTGTTTTTT. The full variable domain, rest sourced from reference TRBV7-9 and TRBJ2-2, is DTGVSQNPRHKITKRGQNVTFRCDPISEHNRLYWYRQTLGQGPEFLTYFQNEAQLEKSRLLSDRFSAERPKGSFSTLEIQRTEQGDSAMYLCASSLRLRTNTGELFFGEGSRLTVL.